This T cell receptor (beta chain) emerged from a study of response to subunit inactivated influenza vaccine. Study-level results: With each seasonal influenza vaccination, the authors suggested, few new T cells are recruited.

TCRdb reprocessed the RT-PCR reads via MiXCR and lists one record per CDR3 protein. The sample holds 600,000 to 700,000 distinct CDR3 sequences, around 15% seen once. With regard to this clonotype: Its antigen is currently unknown.

This CDR3 has 13 amino acids. The germline gives CDR1 SGHTA, CDR2 FQGNSA. Trimming removed 5 bases from V and 11 bases from J; junction bases left unmatched: 9. This receptor was identified in a man in his fifties who received an inactivated influenza vaccine. The sequencing used PBMCs from blood, collected 14 to 15 days before vaccination. The chain carries TRBV7-2 and TRBJ2-1; 7 bases are a match to TRBD2. This CDR3 is CASSPGLVEQQFF. The CDR3 DNA sequence: TGTGCCAGCAGCCCCGGACTAGTCGAACAGCAGTTCTTC.